These 27 T cell receptor beta chains came from one sample sequenced in a study of T cell repertoires in cytomegalovirus infection. TCRdb itself ran the reads through MiXCR, one entry per CDR3 protein. The sample includes about 740,000 distinct CDR3 sequences, 33% of them seen just once. No antigen has been identified for these receptors. Sequenced material: cultured PBMCs, taken from culture after CMV antigen stimulation. These receptors were taken from a human donor in good health (CMV status not recorded). Some clones in this sample may be carry-over from other donors' samples.

This rearrangement joins TRBV7-9 to TRBJ2-2; a weak D match, TRBD2 (6 bases). V lost 7 bases and J 5 bases, leaving 14 bases between the germline ends. Germline loops: CDR1 SEHNR, CDR2 FQNEAQ (reference sequence). The CDR3 runs 14 residues. The CDR3 DNA sequence: TGTGCCAGCACCCCAATCGGAGGGACCGGGGAGCTGTTTTTT. Its protein is CASTPIGGTGELFF. The entire variable domain, with the rest obtained from reference TRBV7-9 and TRBJ2-2, is as follows: DTGVSQNPRHKITKRGQNVTFRCDPISEHNRLYWYRQTLGQGPEFLTYFQNEAQLEKSRLLSDRFSAERPKGSFSTLEIQRTEQGDSAMYLCASTPIGGTGELFFGEGSRLTVL.

The J gene is TRBJ2-1, the V gene TRBV4-3; 7 bases map to TRBD1. CDR1 and CDR2 (germline): LGHNA, YSLEER. The CDR3 runs to 15 residues. V trimming: 4 bases; J trimming: 3 bases; junction bases outside the gene matches: 6. CDR3 DNA sequence: TGCGCCAGCAGCCTAGGACAGGCCGTCTACAATGAGCAGTTCTTC. Residues: CASSLGQAVYNEQFF.

This clonotype was seen at least ten times. The chain links TRBV11-2 to TRBJ1-5; D remains ambiguous. The CDR3 length is 17 residues. Per germline, CDR1 SGHAT and CDR2 FQNNGV. Trimming removed 1 base from V and 0 bases from J, with 13 bases in between. The CDR3 nucleotides read TGTGCCAGCAGCTTAGTCTTCCGGATCGATAGCAATCAGCCCCAGCATTTT. Residues: CASSLVFRIDSNQPQHF. The whole variable domain, remainder taken from reference TRBV11-2 and TRBJ1-5, is EAGVAQSPRYKIIEKRQSVAFWCNPISGHATLYWYQQILGQGPKLLIQFQNNGVVDDSQLPKDRFSAERLKGVDSTLKIQPAKLEDSAVYLCASSLVFRIDSNQPQHFGDGTRLSIL.

The chain has TRBV3-1 and TRBJ2-2; 7 nucleotides align to TRBD2. This CDR3 spans 15 amino acids. Germline CDR1 is LGHDT and CDR2 is YNNKEL (reference sequence). V shed 5 bases, J shed 1 base, and the junction held 4 bases outside the gene matches. CDR3 in amino acids: CASSRAGLNTGELFF. The DNA for the CDR3 is TGTGCCAGCAGCAGAGCGGGGCTGAACACCGGGGAGCTGTTTTTT.

This clonotype was counted between two and nine times. V gene TRBV7-9 combines with J gene TRBJ1-4; D possibly corresponds to TRBD1 (5 bases). The V gene lost 5 bases and the J gene lost 7 bases, with 17 bases spanning the gap. Per the germline V gene, CDR1 is SEHNR and CDR2 is FQNEAQ (reference sequence). This CDR3 has 15 residues. The CDR3 spells CASSGLGGAREKLFF. For the CDR3, the DNA is TGTGCCAGCAGCGGTTTGGGTGGGGCGCGTGAAAAACTGTTTTTT.

This clonotype came up once. The chain is built from TRBV6-8 and TRBJ2-5, with D unclear. The CDR3 runs 14 residues. V shed 0 bases and J shed 3 bases, with 8 bases lying between them. Germline V CDR1 and CDR2: MNHGY, SAAAGT. CDR3 region: CASSYSAIKETQYF. The CDR3 nucleotides read TGTGCCAGCAGTTACTCAGCTATAAAAGAGACCCAGTACTTC.

This clonotype has more than one count but fewer than ten. This rearrangement joins TRBV5-8 to TRBJ1-6; D call uncertain. In germline, CDR1 is SGHTS, CDR2 YDEGEE. This CDR3 comprises 12 residues. V was pared by 3 bases and J by 8 bases, with 6 bases between. CDR3 in amino acids: CASSWPYSPLHF. The CDR3 DNA reads as TGTGCCAGCAGCTGGCCGTATTCACCCCTCCACTTT.

In its sample, this clonotype was seen a few times. The chain has TRBV6-6 and TRBJ2-5; 7 bases align to TRBD1. V lost 2 bases and J lost 1; bases outside the gene matches: 1. From germline, CDR1 is MNHNY and CDR2 SVGAGI (reference sequence). The CDR3 has 14 residues. For the CDR3, the DNA is TGTGCCAGCAGTTACAGGACAGGCCAAGAGACCCAGTACTTC. Translating it yields CASSYRTGQETQYF.

This clonotype was counted at least ten times. This chain connects TRBV7-6 to TRBJ1-3, with D possibly being TRBD1 (5 bases). The germline V and J ends were trimmed by 6 bases and 2 bases, with 11 bases remaining between them. This CDR3 comprises 14 residues. Germline lookup yields CDR1 SGHVS and CDR2 FNYEAQ. The CDR3 region has the DNA TGTGCCAGCAGACCCCAAGGGGCTGGAAACACCATATATTTT. It encodes CASRPQGAGNTIYF.

The CDR3 bases are TGTGCCAGCAGCTTAGGTTCCGGGCCGATGATACAAGAGACCCAGTACTTC. It is translated as CASSLGSGPMIQETQYF. This rearrangement joins TRBV7-7 to TRBJ2-5; D unclear. Trimming pared 1 base from V and 2 bases from J, leaving 17 bases between. Germline V lookup: CDR1 SSHAT, CDR2 FNYEAQ (reference sequence). CDR3 size: 17 residues.

The chain recombines TRBV7-2 with TRBJ1-2; D might be TRBD1 (6 bases). Germline CDR1 SGHTA, CDR2 FQGNSA. The CDR3 contains 15 residues. The ends were cut back, 1 base at V and 4 bases at J, with 13 bases in the middle. CDR3 sequence: CASSLGGQAPYGYTF. CDR3 sequence (DNA): TGTGCCAGCAGCTTAGGGGGGCAGGCCCCCTATGGCTACACCTTC.

This clonotype came up many times. The genes are TRBV7-2 and TRBJ2-1; 8 bases are a match to TRBD2. The CDR3 is made up of 15 amino acids. Per germline, CDR1 SGHTA and CDR2 FQGNSA. After removal of 5 bases from V and 1 base from J, the junction contained 4 bases not matched to a gene. The CDR3 region has the DNA TGTGCCAGCAGCCCAGCGGGGGTGTCCTACAATGAGCAGTTCTTC. Its translation is CASSPAGVSYNEQFF.

This clonotype was counted only a few times. V and J are TRBV7-6 and TRBJ1-6; D is unclear. This CDR3 region has 13 residues. V was pared by 1 base and J by 7 bases, with 5 bases between. Per the germline V gene, CDR1 is SGHVS and CDR2 is FNYEAQ. This chain's CDR3 is CASSLEQNSPLHF. CDR3 bases: TGTGCCAGCAGCTTAGAGCAGAATTCACCCCTCCACTTT. Filled out from reference TRBV7-6 and TRBJ1-6, the complete variable domain reads GAGVSQSPRYKVTKRGQDVALRCDPISGHVSLYWYRQALGQGPEFLTYFNYEAQQDKSGLPNDRFSAERPEGSISTLTIQRTEQRDSAMYRCASSLEQNSPLHFGNGTRLTVT.

This rearrangement joins TRBV6-2 or TRBV6-3 to TRBJ2-3, with 7 bases aligning to TRBD2. The V segment lost 7 bases and the J segment 1 base; nucleotides outside the gene matches: 2. Germline V CDR1 and CDR2: MNHEY, SVGEGT. CDR3 length: 13 residues. CDR3 in amino acids: CASTREGTDTQYF. CDR3 nucleotides: TGTGCCAGCACCCGGGAGGGCACAGATACGCAGTATTTT.

The chain links TRBV2 to TRBJ2-3; no reliable D call. V lost 9 bases, J lost 1 base, and 11 bases lay in between. The germline CDR1 and CDR2 sequences are SNHLY and FYNNEI. The length of the CDR3 is 13 residues. CDR3 amino acids: CASHFSGTDTQYF. CDR3 sequence (DNA): TGTGCCAGTCATTTCTCAGGCACAGATACGCAGTATTTT.

V and J are TRBV3-1 and TRBJ2-1; 8 bases line up with TRBD2. The CDR3 extends over 18 amino acids. J was trimmed by 5 bases and V by 4 bases; bases with no gene match: 16. Germline CDR1 reads LGHDT; CDR2 reads YNNKEL (reference sequence). The CDR3 reads CASSPSTGGRSINNEQFF. In DNA, the CDR3 is TGTGCCAGCAGCCCGAGTACGGGGGGGCGGAGTATCAACAATGAGCAGTTCTTC.

The CDR3 DNA reads as TGTGCCAGCAGTTTCGGGGTGCTGGATACGCAGTATTTT. This sequence encodes CASSFGVLDTQYF. V is TRBV12-3 or TRBV12-4 and J is TRBJ2-3, with TRBD2 as a possible D gene (5 bases). The ends were cut back, 3 bases at V and 6 bases at J, with 10 bases in the middle. The CDR3 runs to 13 residues.

This sequence joins TRBV3-1 and TRBJ2-4, with TRBD2 identical over 8 bases. In germline, CDR1 is LGHDT, CDR2 YNNKEL (reference sequence). CDR3 length: 16 amino acids. The junction had 6 bases not matched to a gene; V was cut back by 3 bases and J by 2 bases. The CDR3 here is CASSQTGGPSKNIQYF. The DNA of the CDR3 is TGTGCCAGCAGCCAGACGGGGGGGCCGTCCAAAAACATTCAGTACTTC.

This clonotype turned up a few times. The chain links TRBV7-2 to TRBJ2-7; no reliable D call. The length of the CDR3 is 15 residues. V lost 2 bases to trimming and J lost 1 base, with 12 bases between them. The germline V gene has CDR1 SGHTA and CDR2 FQGNSA. The CDR3 protein is CASSLSWSVSYEQYF. CDR3 nucleotides: TGTGCCAGCAGCTTATCGTGGTCAGTGTCCTACGAGCAGTACTTC.

In this sample, this clonotype turned up a few times. The chain carries TRBV28 and TRBJ2-6, with D unresolved. The CDR3 runs to 19 residues. V was cut by 4 bases and J by 0 bases, with 19 bases left in between. In germline, CDR1 is MDHEN, CDR2 SYDVKM. CDR3 sequence (DNA): TGTGCCAGCAGTTCTTTCGTCGCCACCCGGAGCTCTGGGGCCAACGTCCTGACTTTC. It specifies CASSSFVATRSSGANVLTF.

A note on this clonotype: At one boundary the junction diverges from the germline segment, which might be a read error. J is TRBJ2-1 and V is TRBV12-3 or TRBV12-4, with D perhaps TRBD1 (6 bases). This CDR3 comprises 15 residues. The CDR3 region is CASSPLIRGYNEEFF. The DNA for the CDR3 is TGTGCCAGCAGCCCCCTGATCAGGGGTTACAATGAGGAGTTCTTC.

As for this clonotype: The germline gene is not matched at one end of the junction; a read error may be the cause. The genes are TRBV6-1 and TRBJ2-2; the match to TRBD2 covers 9 bases. This CDR3 is 14 amino acids long. Germline V gene sequence: CDR1 MNHNS, CDR2 SASEGT. CDR3 sequence reads: CASSYGSGRGIFLF. The CDR3 region has the DNA TGTGCCAGCAGTTATGGTAGCGGGAGAGGGATTTTCTTATTT.

CDR3 DNA: TGTGCTAGTGGTATAGGGGTCACAGATACGCAGTATTTT. This translates into CASGIGVTDTQYF. The chain recombines TRBV12-5 with TRBJ2-3, with D perhaps TRBD1 (5 bases). The CDR3 has 13 amino acids. Germline CDR1 is LGHNT and CDR2 is FRNRAP. Trimming shortened V by 5 bases and J by 2 bases, and 8 bases separated the two germline ends.

About this clonotype: Just one base apart from a much larger clone, this may be a read error. The chain is built from TRBV28 and TRBJ2-7, with 7 positions matching TRBD1. After removal of 6 bases from V and 5 bases from J, the junction contained 7 bases not matched to a gene. This CDR3 is 13 amino acids long. Germline V CDR1 and CDR2: MDHEN, SYDVKM. The CDR3 loop reads CASSPDRYHEQYF. The CDR3 DNA sequence: TGTGCCAGCAGCCCGGACAGGTACCACGAGCAGTACTTC.

This clonotype appeared a few times. The CDR3 DNA is TGTGCCAGCAGCCAAGTTCAGTCCAGCCTGGAGCTGTTTTTT. Its translation: CASSQVQSSLELFF. The V call is TRBV4-2, the J call TRBJ2-2; D gene unclear. The CDR3 consists of 14 residues. The V end lost 1 base, the J end lost 10 bases, and 13 bases lay between the germline ends. Germline CDR1 LGHNA, CDR2 YNFKEQ.

The chain joins TRBV20-1 to TRBJ2-2; no clear D. Per the germline V gene, CDR1 is DFQATT and CDR2 is SNEGSKA (reference sequence). The V end lost 3 bases, the J end lost 7 bases, and 12 bases lay between the germline ends. The CDR3 loop spans 13 amino acids. CDR3 sequence reads: CSARKKLFGELFF. The DNA for the CDR3 is TGCAGTGCTAGGAAGAAGCTTTTCGGGGAGCTGTTTTTT.

The V call is TRBV5-4, the J call TRBJ2-1; 13 bases line up with TRBD2. Germline V gene lookup returns CDR1 SGHNT and CDR2 YYREEE (reference sequence). The CDR3 runs 17 residues. V shed 10 bases, J shed 6 bases, and the junction held 16 bases outside the gene matches. The CDR3 reads CAVMTSGRRLVSNEQFF. In DNA form, the CDR3 reads TGTGCCGTAATGACTAGCGGGAGGAGACTAGTAAGCAATGAGCAGTTCTTC.